The clone carrying this TCR beta chain was observed many times. Its specificity is unknown. The CDR3 totals 13 residues. Germline V CDR1 and CDR2: MDHEN, SYDVKM. Trimming took 3 bases from V and 5 from J; bases not matched to a gene: 3. This sample was taken from a study of regulatory T cells in long-lasting Graves disease. Study-wide findings and caveats: Accuracy could have been hurt by small sample size.

The time point denotes: newly diagnosed GD, antithyroid drugs for less than 3 months. PBMC RNA was the source of the TCR library. iRepertoire HTBI primers and Arm-PCR of CDR3 regions built TCR beta libraries. MiXCR, run by TCRdb on the multiplex PCR reads, gives a single entry per CDR3 protein. The data contain approximately 480,000 distinct CDR3 sequences, around 15% of them seen just once; the ten biggest clones take up more than 9%. This same sample was also taken into another study, of T cells in Graves' hyperthyroidism and ophthalmopathy.

The source material was peripheral blood mononuclear cells (PBMCs), sampled at new diagnosis, from a patient treated with antithyroid drugs. V is TRBV28 and J is TRBJ2-5; 7 nucleotides match TRBD2. The TCR comes from a man in his forties with Graves disease. CDR3 protein: CASSLTSRETQYF. The CDR3 DNA reads TGTGCCAGCAGTTTGACTAGCAGGGAGACCCAGTACTTC.